The 24 T cell receptor beta chains below all came from one sample that was sequenced in a study of early T cells in non-severe SARS-CoV-2 infection. TCRdb re-called the 5' RACE reads with MiXCR, one entry per CDR3 protein. The table shows approximately 50,000 distinct CDR3 sequences, with more than 6.5% occurring only once. Sample: whole blood. Receptors were obtained from an adult who was a healthcare worker with PCR-confirmed SARS-CoV-2 infection or an uninfected control (not recorded which).

This clonotype came up many times. V and J are TRBV21-1 and TRBJ2-1; the table names TRBD2, a call not compared with the DNA. TRBV21-1 is listed as a pseudogene. This CDR3 contains 15 residues. CDR3 in DNA: TGTGCCAGTAAACTAGCGGGGGGCTCCTACAATGAGCAGTTCTTC. This translates into CASKLAGGSYNEQFF.

This chain links TRBV6-5 with TRBJ2-3; D tentatively fits TRBD1 or TRBD2 (5 bases each). CDR1 is MNHEY and CDR2 is SVGAGI in the germline V gene. The CDR3 consists of 13 residues. Trimming took 5 bases from V and 2 from J, leaving 8 bases between them. The CDR3 region has the DNA TGTGCCAGCAGTACCGGGGCCACAGATACGCAGTATTTT. It codes for CASSTGATDTQYF.

CDR3 nucleotides: TGTGCCTGGAGTGACAGGGTTATTGGCACTGAAGCTTTCTTT. Its translation: CAWSDRVIGTEAFF. The chain combines TRBV30 with TRBJ1-1; weak D call: TRBD1 (6 bases). The germline V gene encodes CDR1 GTSNPN and CDR2 SVGIG (reference sequence). The V gene lost 1 base and the J gene lost 4 bases, with 13 bases spanning the gap. This CDR3 is 14 amino acids long.

This clonotype came up a few times. The CDR3 spells CASSSTGDHSPLHF. CDR3 in DNA: TGTGCCAGTAGTTCGACAGGGGACCATTCACCCCTCCACTTT. The genes are TRBV19 and TRBJ1-6, with TRBD1 matching over 8 bases. V shed 5 bases and J 8 bases; nucleotides not matched to a gene: 5. The germline V gene has CDR1 LNHDA and CDR2 SQIVND (reference sequence). The CDR3 covers 14 residues.

This clonotype was picked up a small number of times. V and J are TRBV18 and TRBJ1-1; D gene ambiguous. V was trimmed by 0 bases and J by 8 bases, leaving 10 bases between them. CDR1 and CDR2 (germline): KGHSH, LQKENI. CDR3 size: 13 residues. CDR3 sequence: CASSPPTGPEAFF. The DNA of the CDR3 is TGTGCCAGCTCACCACCGACGGGCCCCGAAGCTTTCTTT.

This clonotype was observed at least ten times. This rearrangement joins TRBV6-5 to TRBJ1-1, with TRBD1 as a possible D gene (5 bases). CDR1 and CDR2 from the germline V gene are MNHEY and SVGAGI. The CDR3 length is 13 residues. Trimming removed 3 bases at V and 4 bases at J, with 9 bases between. CDR3 coding DNA: TGTGCCAGCAGTTATAGGGGAACCACTGAAGCTTTCTTT. The encoded protein is CASSYRGTTEAFF.

This clonotype was detected only a few times. The J gene is TRBJ1-1, the V gene TRBV14; D is uncertain. The length of the CDR3 is 13 residues. Germline V lookup: CDR1 SGHDN, CDR2 FVKESK. V was clipped by 0 bases and J by 0 bases, with 2 bases between them. CDR3 nucleotides: TGTGCCAGCAGCCAAGAACTGAACACTGAAGCTTTCTTT. Amino acid sequence: CASSQELNTEAFF.

This clonotype was found a few times. This chain connects TRBV6-4 to TRBJ1-6; perhaps TRBD1 as D (5 bases). The CDR3 runs 13 residues. Per the germline V gene, CDR1 is MRHNA and CDR2 is SNTAGT. Trimming removed 3 bases from V and 9 bases from J, with 9 bases in between. CDR3 sequence: CASSDSGVSPLHF. The CDR3 DNA reads TGTGCCAGCAGTGATTCGGGGGTTTCACCCCTCCACTTT.

This clonotype has at least ten counts. This chain joins TRBV29-1 and TRBJ2-1; no clear D gene. Trimming took 7 bases from V and 7 from J, leaving 5 bases between them. Germline CDR1 SQVTM, CDR2 ANQGSEA. This CDR3 is 9 amino acids long. The CDR3 sequence: CSADNEQFF. CDR3 sequence (DNA): TGCAGCGCAGATAATGAGCAGTTCTTC.

The table lists this clonotype with many counts. The chain joins TRBV27 to TRBJ2-3; D gene unclear. Per germline, CDR1 MNHEY and CDR2 SMNVEV (reference sequence). The CDR3 loop spans 12 amino acids. V was clipped by 0 bases and J by 4 bases, with 2 bases between them. The CDR3 loop reads CASSLSADTQYF. The DNA for the CDR3 is TGTGCCAGCAGTTTATCCGCAGATACGCAGTATTTT.

This clonotype was seen ten or more times. V and J are TRBV27 and TRBJ1-5; D uncertain. Trimming stripped 2 bases from V and 2 bases from J, with 10 bases between. In germline, CDR1 is MNHEY, CDR2 SMNVEV (reference sequence). The CDR3 totals 15 residues. CDR3 sequence: CASSLGGSGNQPQHF. CDR3 DNA: TGTGCCAGCAGTTTAGGAGGGTCGGGCAATCAGCCCCAGCATTTT.

A note on this clonotype: This may be a read error, as it is one base from a much larger clone. V and J are TRBV5-4 and TRBJ1-4; no firm D call. Germline V lookup: CDR1 SGHNT, CDR2 YYREEE (reference sequence). CDR3 size: 16 residues. The V end lost 4 bases, the J end lost 0 bases, and 13 bases lay between the germline ends. The CDR3 region has the DNA TGTGCCAGCAGCCCTAGGACGGACCCAACTAATGAAAAACTGTTTTTT. Translation gives CASSPRTDPTNEKLFF.

This clonotype was counted only a few times. The chain has TRBV4-3 and TRBJ1-6; 7 nucleotides line up with TRBD1. Germline V CDR1 and CDR2: LGHNA, YSLEER. Trimming at V came to 4 bases and at J to 5 bases, leaving 8 bases not matched to a gene. CDR3 length: 16 amino acids. Here the CDR3 DNA reads TGCGCCAGCAGCCGGGGGGTCGGGACAGATAATTCACCCCTCCACTTT. Its translation is CASSRGVGTDNSPLHF.

The J gene is TRBJ2-1, the V gene TRBV29-1; D uncertain. This CDR3 is built from 14 residues. Trimming left V 7 bases short and J 1 base short, with 14 bases between. Germline CDR1 is SQVTM and CDR2 is ANQGSEA. The CDR3 region is CSGVIDNSYNEQFF. DNA of the CDR3: TGCAGCGGGGTAATCGACAATTCCTACAATGAGCAGTTCTTC.

This sequence joins TRBV6-5 and TRBJ1-1; no clear D gene. The CDR3 has 15 amino acids. Trimming pared 0 bases from V and 1 base from J, leaving 9 bases between. Germline CDR1 is MNHEY and CDR2 is SVGAGI. In DNA, the CDR3 is TGTGCCAGCAGTTACTCGTTAGGTCAGAACACTGAAGCTTTCTTT. Its translation is CASSYSLGQNTEAFF.

The table lists this clonotype with a few counts. The DNA for the CDR3 is TGTGCCAGCAGCTCCCGGGACTACACAGATACGCAGTATTTT. This codes for CASSSRDYTDTQYF. The rearrangement joins TRBV7-2 to TRBJ2-3, with TRBD2 matching over 7 bases. CDR1 SGHTA and CDR2 FQGNSA come from the germline V gene. The V segment lost 4 bases and the J segment 2 bases; nucleotides outside the gene matches: 3. The CDR3 spans 14 residues.

The chain combines TRBV3-1 with TRBJ1-1; D is undetermined. The V gene's germline CDR1 is LGHDT and CDR2 YNNKEL (reference sequence). V was cut by 4 bases and J by 5 bases, with 8 bases left in between. CDR3 size: 12 residues. Here the CDR3 DNA reads TGTGCCAGCAGCCTTACAACGACTGAAGCTTTCTTT. Residues: CASSLTTTEAFF.

The sample holds many counts of this clonotype. The rearrangement uses TRBV10-1 and TRBJ2-1; no clear D. With 2 bases removed from V and 9 bases from J, the gap between germline ends came to 8 bases. The CDR3 extends over 12 amino acids. CDR1 and CDR2 from the germline V gene are WNHNN and SYGVQD (reference sequence). CDR3 protein: CASSEGGREQFF. CDR3 DNA: TGCGCCAGCAGTGAGGGTGGGCGTGAGCAGTTCTTC.

The CDR3 nucleotides read TGTGCCAGCAGCCCGGGACAGGGGGCTGAAGCTTTCTTT. It yields the protein CASSPGQGAEAFF. V gene TRBV5-4 combines with J gene TRBJ1-1, with 11 bases lining up with TRBD1. The CDR3 sequence is 13 residues long. Trimming cost V 4 bases and J 6 bases; bases outside gene matches: 2. In germline, CDR1 is SGHNT, CDR2 YYREEE (reference sequence). The complete variable domain, with remaining parts taken from reference TRBV5-4 and TRBJ1-1, reads ETGVTQSPTHLIKTRGQQVTLRCSSQSGHNTVSWYQQALGQGPQFIFQYYREEENGRGNFPPRFSGLQFPNYSSELNVNALELDDSALYLCASSPGQGAEAFFGQGTRLTVV.

This clonotype was picked up a small number of times. The V gene is TRBV14, the J gene TRBJ1-1; 7 positions agree with TRBD1. V lost 5 bases, J lost 8 bases, and 8 bases stayed unmatched. The CDR3 has 13 amino acids. Germline lookup yields CDR1 SGHDN and CDR2 FVKESK. CDR3 sequence reads: CASSAQGRGEAFF. CDR3 nucleotides: TGTGCCAGCAGCGCACAGGGGAGGGGAGAAGCTTTCTTT.

Worth noting for this clonotype: A much more abundant neighbour one base away suggests this may be a read error. This chain joins TRBV15 and TRBJ1-3, with D hard to call. CDR1 is LNHNV and CDR2 is YYDKDF in the germline V gene (reference sequence). This CDR3 comprises 15 residues. The DNA of the CDR3 is TGTGCCACCAGCAGAGCCCCTGTCTCTGAAAACACCATATATTTT. Translation gives CATSRAPVSENTIYF.

This clonotype was detected many times. The chain couples TRBV20-1 to TRBJ2-5, with a tentative D call TRBD1 (6 bases). The germline CDR1 and CDR2 sequences are DFQATT and SNEGSKA (reference sequence). The ends were cut back, 6 bases at V and 2 bases at J, with 13 bases in the middle. This CDR3 has 13 amino acids. The DNA of the CDR3 is TGCAGTGCCTTAGACAGGCTTCAAGAGACCCAGTACTTC. As protein: CSALDRLQETQYF.

This clonotype has a count of ten or more. The genes are TRBV20-1 and TRBJ2-3, with 13 bases identical to TRBD2. Germline CDR1 is DFQATT and CDR2 is SNEGSKA (reference sequence). With 6 bases clipped from V and 5 bases from J, the junction kept 5 bases outside the gene matches. This CDR3 contains 14 residues. The CDR3 sequence: CSARLAGGLDTQYF. CDR3 nucleotides: TGCAGTGCCCGACTAGCGGGGGGACTAGATACGCAGTATTTT.

This clonotype showed up many times. The chain links TRBV21-1 to TRBJ1-5; TRBD1 is the table's D call and was not checked against the DNA. TRBV21-1 is marked as a pseudogene. The CDR3 has 18 residues. CDR3 residues: CASSTRSAWTGFNQPQHF. The CDR3, as DNA: TGTGCCAGCAGCACGAGAAGCGCTTGGACAGGGTTCAATCAGCCCCAGCATTTT.